This T cell receptor beta chain was found in a study of T cells in Graves' hyperthyroidism and ophthalmopathy. Study conclusions and caveats: Most clonotypes that expanded in the thyroid above 0.001 also showed up in blood.

Pregnant or lactating patients were excluded, as were those with uncontrolled infection or other autoimmune disease. First hyperthyroidism diagnosis is when the blood sample was obtained, before any ophthalmopathy symptoms. An approximately 9.4 ml volume of fresh peripheral blood provided the PBMCs. TCR beta CDR3 regions were amplified from RNA transcripts. TCR CDR3 regions were first amplified by RT-PCR with HTBI primers. TCRdb reanalysed the multiplex PCR reads using MiXCR and keeps one entry per CDR3 protein. The table has about 130,000 distinct CDR3 sequences, approximately 20% seen once. Turning to this clonotype: Its antigen is currently unknown.

The sample consisted of blood. This TCR came from a woman aged 45-60 years with Graves' hyperthyroidism that later progressed to Graves' ophthalmopathy.

The CDR3 here is CASSLGQYADTQYF. The CDR3 DNA sequence: TGCGCCAGCAGCCTGGGACAGTATGCAGATACGCAGTATTTT. The chain uses TRBV4-1 and TRBJ2-3; 7 positions agree with TRBD1. V lost 4 bases and J lost 4; bases outside the gene matches: 5. The CDR3 covers 14 residues. Per the germline V gene, CDR1 is MGHRA and CDR2 is YSYEKL.